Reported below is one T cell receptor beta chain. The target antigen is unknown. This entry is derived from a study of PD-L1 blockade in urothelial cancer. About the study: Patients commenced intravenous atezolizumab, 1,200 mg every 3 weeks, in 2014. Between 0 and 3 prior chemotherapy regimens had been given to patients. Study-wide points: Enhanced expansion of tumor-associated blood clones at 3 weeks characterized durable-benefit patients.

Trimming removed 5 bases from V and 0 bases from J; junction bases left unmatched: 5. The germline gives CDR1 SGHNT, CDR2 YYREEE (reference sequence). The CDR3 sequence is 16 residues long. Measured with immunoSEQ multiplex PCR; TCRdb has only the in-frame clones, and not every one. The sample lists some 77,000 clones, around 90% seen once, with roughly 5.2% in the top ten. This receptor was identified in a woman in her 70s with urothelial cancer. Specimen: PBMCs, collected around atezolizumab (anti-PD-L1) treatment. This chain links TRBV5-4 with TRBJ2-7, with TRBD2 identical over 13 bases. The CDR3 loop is CASRLAGGLSSYEQYF. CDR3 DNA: TGTGCCAGCAGACTAGCGGGAGGGCTAAGCTCCTACGAGCAGTACTTC.